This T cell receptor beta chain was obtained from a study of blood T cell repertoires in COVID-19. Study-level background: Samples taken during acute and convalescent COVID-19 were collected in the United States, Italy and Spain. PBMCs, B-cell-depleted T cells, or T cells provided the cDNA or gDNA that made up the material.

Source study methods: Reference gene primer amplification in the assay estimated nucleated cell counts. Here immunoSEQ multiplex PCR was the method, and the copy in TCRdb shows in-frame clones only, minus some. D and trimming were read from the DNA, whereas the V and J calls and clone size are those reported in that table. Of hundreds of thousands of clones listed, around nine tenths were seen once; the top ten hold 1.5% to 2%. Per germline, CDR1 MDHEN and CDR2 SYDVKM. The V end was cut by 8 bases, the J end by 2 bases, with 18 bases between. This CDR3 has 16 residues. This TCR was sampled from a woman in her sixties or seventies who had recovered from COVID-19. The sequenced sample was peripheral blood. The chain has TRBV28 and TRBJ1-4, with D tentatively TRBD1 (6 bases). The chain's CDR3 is CASEPPRGWTNEKLFF. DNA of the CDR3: TGTGCCAGCGAACCCCCCAGGGGATGGACTAATGAAAAACTGTTTTTT.